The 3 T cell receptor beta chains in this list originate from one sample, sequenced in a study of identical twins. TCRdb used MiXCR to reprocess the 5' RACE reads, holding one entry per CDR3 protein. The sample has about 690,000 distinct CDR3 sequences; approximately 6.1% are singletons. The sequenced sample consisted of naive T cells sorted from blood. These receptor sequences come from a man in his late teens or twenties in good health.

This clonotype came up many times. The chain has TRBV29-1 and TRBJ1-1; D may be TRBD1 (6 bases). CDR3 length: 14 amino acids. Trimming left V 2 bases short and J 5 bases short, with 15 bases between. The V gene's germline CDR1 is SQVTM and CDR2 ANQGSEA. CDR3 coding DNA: TGCAGCGTTGAACTCCAACAGGGTGGGACTGAAGCTTTCTTT. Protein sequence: CSVELQQGGTEAFF.

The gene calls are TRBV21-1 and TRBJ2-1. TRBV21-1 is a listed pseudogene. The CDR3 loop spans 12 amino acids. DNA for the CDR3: TGTGCCAGCAGCAAAATCCTCAATGAGCAGTTCTTC. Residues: CASSKILNEQFF.

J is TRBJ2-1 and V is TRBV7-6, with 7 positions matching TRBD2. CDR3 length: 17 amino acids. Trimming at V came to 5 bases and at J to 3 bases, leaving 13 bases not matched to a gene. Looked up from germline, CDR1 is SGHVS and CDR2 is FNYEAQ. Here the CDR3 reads CASSRPRAGEGYNEQFF. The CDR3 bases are TGTGCCAGCAGCCGGCCGCGTGCGGGAGAGGGCTACAATGAGCAGTTCTTC. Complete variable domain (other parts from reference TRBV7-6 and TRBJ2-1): GAGVSQSPRYKVTKRGQDVALRCDPISGHVSLYWYRQALGQGPEFLTYFNYEAQQDKSGLPNDRFSAERPEGSISTLTIQRTEQRDSAMYRCASSRPRAGEGYNEQFFGPGTRLTVL.